This T cell receptor (beta chain) is drawn from a study of immune evolution from preneoplasia to lung adenocarcinoma. The protocol was immunoSEQ multiplex PCR, while the TCRdb copy is restricted to in-frame clones and leaves out a portion. Seen here are around 25,000 clones, about two thirds observed once, and the top ten hold around 5%. The CDR3 consists of 13 residues. V lost 5 bases and J 2 bases, leaving 7 bases between the germline ends. Germline loops: CDR1 LNHDA, CDR2 SQIVND (reference sequence). This sequence joins TRBV19 and TRBJ2-1; D is ambiguous. Sequenced: FFPE invasive lung adenocarcinoma tissue. The source is a person aged 55-75 years with invasive lung adenocarcinoma. Some clones in this sample may be carry-over from other donors' samples. The DNA for the CDR3 is TGTGCCAGTAGTTTGAAGGCCTACAATGAGCAGTTCTTC. Protein: CASSLKAYNEQFF. Combining the CDR3 with reference TRBV19 and TRBJ2-1 gives the whole variable domain DGGITQSPKYLFRKEGQNVTLSCEQNLNHDAMYWYRQDPGQGLRLIYYSQIVNDFQKGDIAEGYSVSREKKESFPLTVTSAQKNPTAFYLCASSLKAYNEQFFGPGTRLTVL.